The next 20 T cell receptor beta chains were all read from a single sample in a study of blood T cell repertoires in COVID-19. Method: immunoSEQ multiplex PCR; TCRdb's copy keeps in-frame clones and lacks some. Of about 160,000 clones listed, roughly 90% are singletons. Sample: peripheral blood. Every receptor here comes from a man younger than 40 with COVID-19, enrolled during active disease.

This chain links TRBV12-3 or TRBV12-4 with TRBJ1-5; a possible D gene is TRBD1 (5 bases). V lost 6 bases and J lost 2, with 8 bases in between. The CDR3 contains 13 residues. CDR3 in amino acids: CASSGGGNQPQHF. The CDR3 DNA reads as TGTGCCAGCAGCGGGGGAGGCAATCAGCCCCAGCATTTT.

The CDR3 DNA sequence: TGCGCCAGCAGCCAGGGGGCATTTTACGAGCAGTACTTC. This encodes CASSQGAFYEQYF. The chain employs TRBV5-1 and TRBJ2-7; 8 bases are shared with TRBD1. Trimming removed 4 bases from V and 4 bases from J; junction bases left unmatched: 4. The germline V gene encodes CDR1 SGHRS and CDR2 YFSETQ. This CDR3 contains 13 residues.

This rearrangement joins TRBV9 to TRBJ2-3; TRBD1 is a possible D gene (6 bases). V lost 5 bases and J lost 5, with 9 bases in between. The germline V gene encodes CDR1 SGDLS and CDR2 YYNGEE. The length of the CDR3 is 12 residues. This chain's CDR3 is CASSAQGDTQYF. The DNA of the CDR3 is TGTGCCAGCAGTGCACAGGGAGATACGCAGTATTTT.

This sequence joins TRBV19 and TRBJ2-7, with 12 bases matching TRBD2. The CDR3 is made up of 18 amino acids. After removal of 4 bases from V and 1 base from J, the junction contained 11 bases not matched to a gene. Looked up from germline, CDR1 is LNHDA and CDR2 is SQIVND (reference sequence). As DNA, the CDR3 is TGTGCCAGTAGTACCCCCCGGACTAGCGGGACCAAGTCCTACGAGCAGTACTTC. This codes for CASSTPRTSGTKSYEQYF. The complete variable domain, with remaining parts taken from reference TRBV19 and TRBJ2-7, reads DGGITQSPKYLFRKEGQNVTLSCEQNLNHDAMYWYRQDPGQGLRLIYYSQIVNDFQKGDIAEGYSVSREKKESFPLTVTSAQKNPTAFYLCASSTPRTSGTKSYEQYFGPGTRLTVT.

This chain links TRBV6-2 or TRBV6-3 with TRBJ1-5; D not resolved. Germline CDR1 is MNHEY and CDR2 is SVGEGT. Trimming removed 2 bases from V and 0 bases from J, with 8 bases in between. CDR3 size: 15 residues. The CDR3 spells CASSYGGNSNQPQHF. In DNA form, the CDR3 reads TGTGCCAGCAGTTACGGAGGGAATAGCAATCAGCCCCAGCATTTT.

The chain carries TRBV4-1 and TRBJ1-2, with a possible D match to TRBD1 (6 bases). Germline V gives CDR1 MGHRA, CDR2 YSYEKL. Trimming removed 1 base at V and 2 bases at J, with 20 bases between. The CDR3 runs 18 residues. CDR3 in DNA: TGCGCCAGCAGCCAAGGGAGTGGACGCGACAGGTCCAACTATGGCTACACCTTC. It encodes CASSQGSGRDRSNYGYTF.

The chain couples TRBV9 to TRBJ1-2, with D unresolved. The CDR3 extends over 14 amino acids. Germline V gene sequence: CDR1 SGDLS, CDR2 YYNGEE. Trimming took off 2 bases at V and 7 bases at J, with 15 bases between the two ends. The CDR3 sequence: CASSVLVLGSGYTF. In DNA form, the CDR3 reads TGTGCCAGCAGCGTTTTAGTATTGGGGAGTGGCTACACCTTC.

Only one count was recorded for this clone. This chain uses TRBV6-5 with TRBJ2-7; 13 bases are a match to TRBD2. The CDR3 length is 15 residues. Germline CDR1 MNHEY, CDR2 SVGAGI. Germline trimming cut 3 bases from V and 6 bases from J; bases unmatched to any gene: 5. CDR3 coding DNA: TGTGCCAGCAGTTATTGGACTAGCGGGAGTCCCGAGCAGTACTTC. It yields the protein CASSYWTSGSPEQYF.

The chain carries TRBV3-1 (or the pseudogene TRBV3-2) and TRBJ2-2; 9 nucleotides match TRBD2. The junction had 11 bases not matched to a gene; V was cut back by 3 bases and J by 3 bases. Germline CDR1 and CDR2: LGHDT and YNNKEL (reference sequence). This CDR3 has 18 residues. The CDR3 sequence: CASSHFPSGASDTGELFF. DNA of the CDR3: TGTGCCAGCAGCCATTTTCCTAGCGGGGCTTCGGACACCGGGGAGCTGTTTTTT.

The rearrangement uses TRBV28 and TRBJ1-2, with D unclear. Between the trimmed V and J ends, which lost 8 bases and 7 bases, there was a span of 14 bases. CDR3 size: 12 residues. Germline lookup yields CDR1 MDHEN and CDR2 SYDVKM. The CDR3: CASYGEGFGYTF. For the CDR3, the DNA is TGTGCCAGCTATGGGGAGGGCTTTGGCTACACCTTC.

This sequence joins TRBV7-3 and TRBJ1-6, with 7 bases lining up with TRBD1. V shed 5 bases, J shed 5 bases, and the junction held 3 bases outside the gene matches. Germline CDR1 reads SGHTA; CDR2 reads FQGTGA. The CDR3 sequence is 14 residues long. The CDR3 nucleotides read TGTGCCAGCAGCCAGGGACAGAATAATTCACCCCTCCACTTT. Translated: CASSQGQNNSPLHF.

This chain connects TRBV6-5 to TRBJ1-1; D perhaps matches TRBD1 (6 bases). Looked up from germline, CDR1 is MNHEY and CDR2 is SVGAGI. CDR3 size: 14 residues. Trimming shortened V by 5 bases and J by 4 bases, and 14 bases separated the two germline ends. The chain's CDR3 is CASSPHRDGTEAFF. The CDR3 region has the DNA TGTGCCAGCAGTCCTCACAGGGACGGCACTGAAGCTTTCTTT.

This sequence joins TRBV19 and TRBJ1-3, with TRBD1 as a possible D gene (6 bases). The germline V and J ends were trimmed by 3 bases and 6 bases, with 12 bases remaining between them. This CDR3 has 14 residues. From germline, CDR1 is LNHDA and CDR2 SQIVND (reference sequence). CDR3 loop: CASSIGTGLNTIYF. For the CDR3, the DNA is TGTGCCAGTAGTATTGGAACAGGGCTAAACACCATATATTTT.

V is TRBV11-2 and J is TRBJ2-1; 8 nucleotides line up with TRBD2. Trimming cost V 5 bases and J 0 bases; bases outside gene matches: 6. Germline loops: CDR1 SGHAT, CDR2 FQNNGV. This CDR3 region has 16 residues. For the CDR3, the DNA is TGTGCCAGCAGCCCCGGGGGGGCCCGCTCCTACAATGAGCAGTTCTTC. The encoded protein is CASSPGGARSYNEQFF.

This clone was recorded only once. V gene TRBV27 combines with J gene TRBJ1-1; tentatively, D is TRBD1 (5 bases). Trimming shortened V by 3 bases and J by 2 bases, and 7 bases separated the two germline ends. This CDR3 has 13 amino acids. From germline, CDR1 is MNHEY and CDR2 SMNVEV (reference sequence). CDR3 amino acids: CASSFDRNTEAFF. CDR3 nucleotide sequence: TGTGCCAGCAGTTTTGACAGAAACACTGAAGCTTTCTTT.

The chain carries TRBV28 and TRBJ1-2, with D perhaps matching TRBD1 (6 bases). Per the germline V gene, CDR1 is MDHEN and CDR2 is SYDVKM. The CDR3 runs to 15 residues. V was trimmed by 8 bases and J by 4 bases, leaving 20 bases between them. This CDR3 reads CASLTQDRFLYGYTF. For the CDR3, the DNA is TGTGCCAGCTTGACGCAGGACAGATTTCTCTATGGCTACACCTTC.

This chain uses TRBV5-5 with TRBJ1-5; D may be TRBD1 (5 bases). Trimming removed 3 bases at V and 4 bases at J, with 14 bases between. Germline values: CDR1 SGHKS, CDR2 YYEKEE (reference sequence). CDR3 size: 15 residues. CDR3 sequence reads: CASSSNTGLNQPQHF. In nucleotides, the CDR3 is TGTGCCAGCAGCTCAAACACAGGACTAAATCAGCCCCAGCATTTT.

This clone has only a few counts. In nucleotides, the CDR3 is TGTGCCAGCAGGTCCCAGGGGCCCTACGAGCAGTACTTC. Amino acid sequence: CASRSQGPYEQYF. The chain is built from TRBV28 and TRBJ2-7; the D gene is possibly TRBD1 (6 bases). Germline CDR1 is MDHEN and CDR2 is SYDVKM. V lost 6 bases and J 2 bases, leaving 11 bases between the germline ends. The CDR3 is 13 residues long.

This clone has a single count. The chain is built from TRBV3-1 (or the pseudogene TRBV3-2) and TRBJ2-1; 8 nucleotides line up with TRBD2. The V and J ends lost 6 bases and 4 bases, in that order; junction bases with no gene match: 8. Germline CDR1 LGHDT, CDR2 YNNKEL (reference sequence). The CDR3 spans 15 residues. The CDR3 sequence is CASRQLAEAYNEQFF. CDR3 DNA sequence: TGTGCCAGCAGGCAACTAGCGGAGGCTTACAATGAGCAGTTCTTC.

The V call is TRBV15, the J call TRBJ1-1; 7 bases line up with TRBD1. Germline V gives CDR1 LNHNV, CDR2 YYDKDF (reference sequence). V was clipped by 3 bases and J by 5 bases; unmatched bases: 6. The CDR3 is made up of 14 amino acids. The CDR3 DNA follows: TGTGCCACCAGCAGCTACAGGGGAGAGACTGAAGCTTTCTTT. This sequence encodes CATSSYRGETEAFF.